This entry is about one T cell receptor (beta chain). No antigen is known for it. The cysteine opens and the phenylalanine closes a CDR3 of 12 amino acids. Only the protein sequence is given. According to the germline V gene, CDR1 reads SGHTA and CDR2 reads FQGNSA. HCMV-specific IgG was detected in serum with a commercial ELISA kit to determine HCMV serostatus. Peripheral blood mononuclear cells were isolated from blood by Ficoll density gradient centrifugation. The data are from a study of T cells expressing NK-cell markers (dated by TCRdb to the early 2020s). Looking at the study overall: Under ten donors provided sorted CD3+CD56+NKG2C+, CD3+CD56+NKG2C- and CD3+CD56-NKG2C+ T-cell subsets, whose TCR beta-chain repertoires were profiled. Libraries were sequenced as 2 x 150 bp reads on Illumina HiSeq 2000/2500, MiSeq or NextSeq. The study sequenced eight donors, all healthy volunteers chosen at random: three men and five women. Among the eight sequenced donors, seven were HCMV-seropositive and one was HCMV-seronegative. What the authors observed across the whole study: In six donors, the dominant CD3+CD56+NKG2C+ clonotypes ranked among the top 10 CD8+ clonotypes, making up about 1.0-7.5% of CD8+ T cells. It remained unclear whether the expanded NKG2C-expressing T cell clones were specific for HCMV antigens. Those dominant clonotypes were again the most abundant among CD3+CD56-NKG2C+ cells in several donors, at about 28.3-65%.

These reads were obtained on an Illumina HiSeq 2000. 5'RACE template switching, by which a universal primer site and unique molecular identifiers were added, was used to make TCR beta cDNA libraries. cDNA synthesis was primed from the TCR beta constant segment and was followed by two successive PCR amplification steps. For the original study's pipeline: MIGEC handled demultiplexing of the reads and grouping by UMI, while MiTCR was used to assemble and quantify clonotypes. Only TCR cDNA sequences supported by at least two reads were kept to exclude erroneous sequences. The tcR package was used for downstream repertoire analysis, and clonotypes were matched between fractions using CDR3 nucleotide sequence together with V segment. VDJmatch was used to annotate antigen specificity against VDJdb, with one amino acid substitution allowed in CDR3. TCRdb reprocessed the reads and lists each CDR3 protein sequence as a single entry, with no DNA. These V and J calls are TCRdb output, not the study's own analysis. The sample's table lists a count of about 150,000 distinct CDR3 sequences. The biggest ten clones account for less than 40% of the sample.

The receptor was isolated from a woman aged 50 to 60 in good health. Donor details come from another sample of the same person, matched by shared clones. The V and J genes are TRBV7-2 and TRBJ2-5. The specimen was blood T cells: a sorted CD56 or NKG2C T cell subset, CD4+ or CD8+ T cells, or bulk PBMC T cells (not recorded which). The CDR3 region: CASSSRQETQYF.